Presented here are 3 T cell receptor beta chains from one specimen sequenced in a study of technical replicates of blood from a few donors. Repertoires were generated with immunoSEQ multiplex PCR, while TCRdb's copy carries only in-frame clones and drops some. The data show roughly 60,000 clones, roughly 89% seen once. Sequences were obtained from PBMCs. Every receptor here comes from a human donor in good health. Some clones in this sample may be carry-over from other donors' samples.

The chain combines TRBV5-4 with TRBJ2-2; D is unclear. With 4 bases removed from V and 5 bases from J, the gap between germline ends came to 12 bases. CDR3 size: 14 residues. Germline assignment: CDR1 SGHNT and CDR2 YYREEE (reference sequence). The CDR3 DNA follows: TGTGCCAGCAGCCCGCCCCCAGGTACCGGGGAGCTGTTTTTT. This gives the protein CASSPPPGTGELFF. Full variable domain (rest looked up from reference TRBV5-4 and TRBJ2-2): ETGVTQSPTHLIKTRGQQVTLRCSSQSGHNTVSWYQQALGQGPQFIFQYYREEENGRGNFPPRFSGLQFPNYSSELNVNALELDDSALYLCASSPPPGTGELFFGEGSRLTVL.

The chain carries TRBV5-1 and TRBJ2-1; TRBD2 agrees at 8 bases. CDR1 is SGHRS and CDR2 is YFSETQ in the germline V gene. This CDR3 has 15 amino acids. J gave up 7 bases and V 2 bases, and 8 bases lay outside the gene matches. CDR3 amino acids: CASSLSGSSLNEQFF. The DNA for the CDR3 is TGCGCCAGCAGCTTAAGCGGGAGTAGTTTAAATGAGCAGTTCTTC.

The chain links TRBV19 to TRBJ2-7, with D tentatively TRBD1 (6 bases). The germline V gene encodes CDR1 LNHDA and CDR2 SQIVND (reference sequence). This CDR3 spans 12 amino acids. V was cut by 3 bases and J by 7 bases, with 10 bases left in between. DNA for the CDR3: TGTGCCAGTAGTATCGGTCAGGGGGAGCAGTACTTC. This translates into CASSIGQGEQYF. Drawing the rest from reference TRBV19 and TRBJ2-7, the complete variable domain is DGGITQSPKYLFRKEGQNVTLSCEQNLNHDAMYWYRQDPGQGLRLIYYSQIVNDFQKGDIAEGYSVSREKKESFPLTVTSAQKNPTAFYLCASSIGQGEQYFGPGTRLTVT.